Shown below are 16 T cell receptor beta chains from a single sample sequenced in a study of T cell changes during pregnancy in multiple sclerosis. Method: immunoSEQ multiplex PCR; TCRdb's copy keeps in-frame clones and lacks some. The profile shows 50,000 or so clones, 80% to 95% of them singletons. Sample: CD4+ T cells from peripheral blood mononuclear cells, taken in the third trimester of pregnancy. These receptors all stem from a female donor with multiple sclerosis, enrolled in a pregnancy study.

This clone was observed once. The J gene is TRBJ2-1, the V gene TRBV5-4; 9 nucleotides line up with TRBD2. Germline V gene data show CDR1 as SGHNT and CDR2 as YYREEE (reference sequence). The CDR3 spans 17 residues. The V gene end was trimmed by 5 bases and the J gene end by 2 bases; junction bases not matched to a gene: 11. The CDR3 loop reads CASSRAGGPSTYNEQFF. The CDR3 DNA sequence: TGTGCCAGCAGTCGCGCGGGGGGGCCCAGCACCTACAATGAGCAGTTCTTC.

V and J are TRBV5-1 and TRBJ2-7; no firm D call. The CDR3 sequence is 15 residues long. V lost 2 bases and J 4 bases, leaving 16 bases between the germline ends. From germline, CDR1 is SGHRS and CDR2 YFSETQ. The chain's CDR3 is CASSFQRGPEYEQYF. The CDR3 nucleotides read TGCGCCAGCAGCTTTCAAAGAGGTCCGGAATACGAGCAGTACTTC.

V usage is TRBV7-9 and J usage is TRBJ1-3; 10 bases fit TRBD1. Germline V gene sequence: CDR1 SEHNR, CDR2 FQNEAQ (reference sequence). V lost 4 bases to trimming and J lost 1 base; unmatched junction nucleotides: 1. The CDR3 contains 15 residues. CDR3 DNA: TGTGCCAGCAGCTCGGACAGGGGGTCTGGAAACACCATATATTTT. It yields the protein CASSSDRGSGNTIYF.

This rearrangement joins TRBV9 to TRBJ2-3, with 13 bases identical to TRBD2. Germline-derived CDR1 and CDR2 are SGDLS and YYNGEE. The CDR3 consists of 18 residues. The trim removed 3 bases at V and 8 bases at J, leaving 15 bases unmatched. In DNA, the CDR3 is TGTGCCAGCAGCGCCGTACCGGGACTAGCGGGGATTGGGGGTACGCAGTATTTT. Encoded protein: CASSAVPGLAGIGGTQYF.

This clone occurred once. This chain connects TRBV7-2 to TRBJ2-6; D uncertain. Trimming removed 5 bases from V and 0 bases from J, with 5 bases in between. The CDR3 length is 14 residues. CDR1 and CDR2 from the germline V gene are SGHTA and FQGNSA. The CDR3 DNA follows: TGTGCCAGCAGCCCCTCCTCTGGGGCCAACGTCCTGACTTTC. Residues: CASSPSSGANVLTF. The whole variable domain, remainder taken from reference TRBV7-2 and TRBJ2-6, is GAGVSQSPSNKVTEKGKDVELRCDPISGHTALYWYRQSLGQGLEFLIYFQGNSAPDKSGLPSDRFSAERTGGSVSTLTIQRTQQEDSAVYLCASSPSSGANVLTFGAGSRLTVL.

The CDR3 nucleotides read TGTGCCAGCAGTGTGCGGCAGGGCCCTCGGGAGACCCAGTACTTC. This encodes CASSVRQGPRETQYF. V usage is TRBV6-4 and J usage is TRBJ2-5; a possible D gene is TRBD1 (5 bases). The CDR3 length is 15 residues. CDR1 is MRHNA, CDR2 SNTAGT, per germline. The germline V and J ends were trimmed by 4 bases and 5 bases, with 17 bases remaining between them.

The chain has TRBV14 and TRBJ1-1; possible D gene TRBD1, 5 bases. V was pared by 3 bases and J by 4 bases, with 9 bases between. Looked up from germline, CDR1 is SGHDN and CDR2 is FVKESK. The CDR3 covers 13 residues. CDR3 DNA sequence: TGTGCCAGCAGCCACAGGGTGTCCACTGAAGCTTTCTTT. This gives the protein CASSHRVSTEAFF.

This clone has only one observation. V is TRBV4-3 and J is TRBJ1-3; no firm D call. The CDR3 length is 19 residues. V was cut by 1 base and J by 2 bases, with 21 bases left in between. Germline lookup yields CDR1 LGHNA and CDR2 YSLEER. The CDR3 region has the DNA TGCGCCAGCAGCCAAGTCTTAAGTATAGGATTTGGGCCTGGAAACACCATATATTTT. Its protein product is CASSQVLSIGFGPGNTIYF.

The rearrangement links TRBV11-2 to TRBJ2-7; the D gene is possibly TRBD1 (5 bases). Germline V gene sequence: CDR1 SGHAT, CDR2 FQNNGV. This CDR3 is built from 15 residues. V was cut by 4 bases and J by 1 base, with 14 bases left in between. CDR3 residues: CASSSIRGRSYEQYF. In DNA form, the CDR3 reads TGTGCCAGCAGCTCAATTAGGGGTAGGTCCTACGAGCAGTACTTC.

The V gene is TRBV4-1, the J gene TRBJ2-7; a weak D match, TRBD2 (5 bases). The germline V gene has CDR1 MGHRA and CDR2 YSYEKL. The CDR3 has 15 amino acids. V was cut by 3 bases and J by 6 bases, with 18 bases left in between. The CDR3 bases are TGCGCCAGCAGCCATCCGGGGAAGGGCCAAGCCGAGCAGTACTTC. Translated, it gives CASSHPGKGQAEQYF.

This chain connects TRBV29-1 to TRBJ2-3, with no clear D. The CDR3 has 15 residues. The V end lost 7 bases, the J end lost 8 bases, and 25 bases lay between the germline ends. Germline V gene data show CDR1 as SQVTM and CDR2 as ANQGSEA. CDR3 region: CSATPRPQVLGTQYF. DNA of the CDR3: TGCAGCGCTACCCCCCGCCCGCAGGTCTTGGGTACGCAGTATTTT.

The rearrangement uses TRBV11-1 and TRBJ2-2, with 10 bases matching TRBD2. CDR1 SGHAT and CDR2 FQDESV come from the germline V gene (reference sequence). J was trimmed by 4 bases and V by 3 bases; bases with no gene match: 5. The CDR3 runs to 16 residues. CDR3 sequence: CASSFLAGAGTGELFF. The CDR3 nucleotides read TGTGCCAGCAGCTTCCTAGCGGGGGCGGGCACCGGGGAGCTGTTTTTT.

V is TRBV5-1 and J is TRBJ2-3; tentatively, D is TRBD2 (5 bases). The germline V gene encodes CDR1 SGHRS and CDR2 YFSETQ. The CDR3 runs to 14 residues. V was shortened by 0 bases and J by 5 bases, with 10 bases between the two germline ends. The CDR3 here is CASSLGTSKDTQYF. The CDR3 bases are TGCGCCAGCAGCTTGGGGACTTCCAAAGATACGCAGTATTTT.

V usage is TRBV11-2 and J usage is TRBJ2-7, with D tentatively TRBD1 (5 bases). Trimming took off 1 base at V and 5 bases at J, with 12 bases between the two ends. The germline CDR1 and CDR2 sequences are SGHAT and FQNNGV. The CDR3 extends over 14 amino acids. The CDR3 protein is CASSLAQGPNEQYF. DNA for the CDR3: TGTGCCAGCAGCTTAGCCCAGGGCCCCAACGAGCAGTACTTC.

The chain links TRBV15 to TRBJ1-5; tentative D call: TRBD1 (5 bases). Germline V lookup: CDR1 LNHNV, CDR2 YYDKDF (reference sequence). V lost 1 base, J lost 5 bases, and 12 bases lay in between. The length of the CDR3 is 15 residues. The CDR3 is CATSRGYRYDQPQHF. In DNA form, the CDR3 reads TGTGCCACCAGCAGAGGCTACAGGTACGATCAGCCCCAGCATTTT.

Details on this clone: Other DNA sequences within the sample encode an identical CDR3. The chain is built from TRBV5-6 and TRBJ2-2; tentative D call: TRBD1 (6 bases). Trimming took 4 bases from V and 5 from J, leaving 15 bases between them. The CDR3 has 15 residues. Germline V gene lookup returns CDR1 SGHDT and CDR2 YYEEEE. Here the CDR3 DNA reads TGTGCCAGCAGCCAGCACAGGGTCGGAACCGGGGAGCTGTTTTTT. It yields the protein CASSQHRVGTGELFF.